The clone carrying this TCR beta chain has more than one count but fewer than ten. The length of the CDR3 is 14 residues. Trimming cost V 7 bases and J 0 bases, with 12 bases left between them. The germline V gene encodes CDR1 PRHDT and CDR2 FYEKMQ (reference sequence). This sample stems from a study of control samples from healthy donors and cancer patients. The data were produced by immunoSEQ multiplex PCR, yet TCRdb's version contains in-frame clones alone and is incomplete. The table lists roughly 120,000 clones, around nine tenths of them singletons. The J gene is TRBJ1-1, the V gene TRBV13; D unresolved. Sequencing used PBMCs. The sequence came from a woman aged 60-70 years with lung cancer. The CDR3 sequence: CASNSGRVNTEAFF. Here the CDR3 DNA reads TGTGCCAGCAATTCTGGGAGAGTGAACACTGAAGCTTTCTTT.